One sample yielded the 22 T cell receptor beta chains listed below, sequenced in a study of metastatic and nonmetastatic thyroid tumors. Treatment of any kind had been given to no patient before thyroid surgery. Through MiXCR, TCRdb re-clonotyped the PCR reads. The sample records about 22,000 clones, roughly 21% being singletons. Sequencing input: blood. These receptors all stem from a male donor with papillary thyroid cancer or a benign thyroid nodule (not recorded which). Some clones in this sample may be carry-over from other donors' samples.

This clone was detected many times. The chain links TRBV9 to TRBJ2-7; 7 positions match TRBD2. Germline lookup yields CDR1 SGDLS and CDR2 YYNGEE. This CDR3 spans 13 amino acids. V lost 2 bases, J lost 3 bases, and 2 bases stayed unmatched. The CDR3 nucleotides are TGTGCCAGCAGCGTCGCGGGAGACTACGAGCAGTACTTC. Its protein is CASSVAGDYEQYF.

Many counts were recorded for this clone. This sequence may be a read error, since a much larger clone differs from it by one base. This chain links TRBV27 with TRBJ1-5, with D hard to call. The CDR3 extends over 12 amino acids. Germline V CDR1 and CDR2: MNHEY, SMNVEV (reference sequence). CDR3 region: CASGMWNRPQHF. CDR3 in DNA: TGTGCCAGCGGCATGTGGAATCGGCCCCAGCATTTT.

This clone was seen ten or more times. The chain employs TRBV24-1 and TRBJ2-7; D uncertain. CDR1 is KGHDR and CDR2 is SFDVKD in the germline V gene. This CDR3 has 14 residues. V dropped 3 bases and J dropped 4 bases, with 12 bases sitting between them. The CDR3 DNA follows: TGTGCCACCAGTGATCGATACGGCAGATACGAGCAGTACTTC. Its translation: CATSDRYGRYEQYF.

This chain connects TRBV28 to TRBJ2-5; 9 nucleotides agree with TRBD2. Germline V gene data show CDR1 as MDHEN and CDR2 as SYDVKM. This CDR3 spans 16 amino acids. V shed 3 bases and J 5 bases; nucleotides not matched to a gene: 10. Written as DNA, the CDR3 is TGTGCCAGCAGTTTTACTGCGGGGGGGTTTCGGGAGACCCAGTACTTC. It encodes CASSFTAGGFRETQYF.

The genes are TRBV15 and TRBJ2-1; D possibly corresponds to TRBD2 (6 bases). CDR1 and CDR2 from the germline V gene are LNHNV and YYDKDF (reference sequence). V gave up 4 bases and J gave up 9 bases, with 16 bases separating them. The CDR3 is 14 amino acids. CDR3 nucleotide sequence: TGTGCCACCAGCACCCGGGACTCCGAGGGTGAGCAGTTCTTC. Translating it yields CATSTRDSEGEQFF.

As concerns this clone: The junction does not match germline at one end; this may be a read error. This chain links TRBV19 with TRBJ2-3; D possibly corresponds to TRBD2 (6 bases). Germline V gene data show CDR1 as LNHDA and CDR2 as SQIVND (reference sequence). This CDR3 contains 17 residues. CDR3 sequence: CASSIGLAELSTYTQYF. CDR3 in DNA: TGTGCCAGTAGTATTGGTTTAGCGGAGCTTAGCACATATACGCAGTATTTT.

This clone was seen repeatedly, ten times or more. The chain is built from TRBV18 and TRBJ2-7; D call uncertain. V lost 4 bases, J lost 2 bases, and 6 bases lay in between. This CDR3 has 12 amino acids. The V gene's germline CDR1 is KGHSH and CDR2 LQKENI. The CDR3 loop reads CASSQGPYEQYF. In DNA, the CDR3 is TGTGCCAGCTCACAAGGGCCCTACGAGCAGTACTTC.

This clone was counted at least ten times. V is TRBV6-1 and J is TRBJ1-2; 9 nucleotides match TRBD1. V lost 6 bases, J lost 4 bases, and 3 bases stayed unmatched. The CDR3 extends over 13 amino acids. Germline-derived CDR1 and CDR2 are MNHNS and SASEGT. CDR3 amino acids: CASRQTGGYGYTF. In DNA form, the CDR3 reads TGTGCCAGCAGGCAGACAGGGGGCTATGGCTACACCTTC.

The chain uses TRBV3-1 and TRBJ2-7; a possible D gene is TRBD1 (5 bases). The CDR3 loop spans 14 amino acids. V lost 4 bases, J lost 0 bases, and 10 bases lay in between. Germline V gene sequence: CDR1 LGHDT, CDR2 YNNKEL (reference sequence). The CDR3 DNA is TGTGCCAGCAGCCGCATAGACAGCTCCTACGAGCAGTACTTC. It codes for CASSRIDSSYEQYF.

There are many counts of this clone. The gene calls are TRBV6-4 and TRBJ1-6; possible D gene TRBD1, 5 bases. The CDR3 covers 14 residues. From germline, CDR1 is MRHNA and CDR2 SNTAGT. V was trimmed by 4 bases and J by 7 bases, leaving 11 bases between them. The CDR3 DNA is TGTGCCAGCAGTGCCACGGGGGACAATTCACCCCTCCACTTT. Protein: CASSATGDNSPLHF.

This clone was counted a few times. The chain is built from TRBV6-1 and TRBJ2-7; D might be TRBD1 (6 bases). The CDR3 runs to 15 residues. Germline V gives CDR1 MNHNS, CDR2 SASEGT. The V end was cut by 5 bases, the J end by 7 bases, with 21 bases between. The CDR3 protein is CASSRQGSWRSEQYF. The CDR3 DNA reads as TGTGCCAGCAGTCGGCAGGGGAGCTGGAGGAGTGAGCAGTACTTC.

This clone was picked up many times. This chain uses TRBV11-2 with TRBJ1-3, with unresolved D. Germline CDR1 reads SGHAT; CDR2 reads FQNNGV. The germline V and J ends were trimmed by 4 bases and 0 bases, with 4 bases remaining between them. This CDR3 region has 13 residues. CDR3 DNA: TGTGCCAGCAGCTACTACTCTGGAAACACCATATATTTT. Amino acid sequence: CASSYYSGNTIYF.

The chain employs TRBV20-1 and TRBJ1-3, with D tentatively TRBD1 (6 bases). V was trimmed by 3 bases and J by 0 bases, leaving 15 bases between them. Per germline, CDR1 DFQATT and CDR2 SNEGSKA (reference sequence). The CDR3 has 16 residues. The CDR3 reads CSARAKTGHSGNTIYF. CDR3 nucleotides: TGCAGTGCTAGGGCCAAGACAGGCCACTCTGGAAACACCATATATTTT.

This clone counts as medium-sized. The chain recombines TRBV30 with TRBJ2-7, with 12 nucleotides matching TRBD2. Germline V CDR1 and CDR2: GTSNPN, SVGIG (reference sequence). V lost 6 bases to trimming and J lost 4 bases; unmatched junction nucleotides: 4. This CDR3 spans 13 amino acids. CDR3: CACRTSGKYEQYF. Here the CDR3 DNA reads TGTGCCTGCCGGACTAGCGGGAAGTACGAGCAGTACTTC.

By its share, this clone is medium-sized. The chain recombines TRBV4-1 with TRBJ2-7; TRBD2 matches at 10 bases. V trimming: 0 bases; J trimming: 3 bases; junction bases outside the gene matches: 2. The CDR3 contains 15 residues. Germline CDR1 MGHRA, CDR2 YSYEKL. The CDR3 nucleotides are TGCGCCAGCAGCCAAGATACTAGCGGGATCTACGAGCAGTACTTC. Amino acids: CASSQDTSGIYEQYF.

This clone was observed once. The rearrangement joins TRBV7-9 to TRBJ1-4; the D gene is possibly TRBD1 (5 bases). V shed 3 bases and J shed 7 bases, with 18 bases lying between them. The CDR3 loop spans 16 amino acids. Germline V gene data show CDR1 as SEHNR and CDR2 as FQNEAQ (reference sequence). In DNA form, the CDR3 reads TGTGCCAGCAGCTTGGGCGACAGCCCAAGGACTGAAAAACTGTTTTTT. It translates to CASSLGDSPRTEKLFF.

This clone was counted at least ten times. The V call is TRBV11-2, the J call TRBJ2-4; D is unclear. The CDR3 has 14 residues. With 4 bases removed from V and 0 bases from J, the gap between germline ends came to 7 bases. Germline V gene data show CDR1 as SGHAT and CDR2 as FQNNGV. DNA for the CDR3: TGTGCCAGCAGCTCAAGGCTAGCCAAAAACATTCAGTACTTC. This sequence encodes CASSSRLAKNIQYF. The variable domain in full, completed from reference TRBV11-2 and TRBJ2-4, reads EAGVAQSPRYKIIEKRQSVAFWCNPISGHATLYWYQQILGQGPKLLIQFQNNGVVDDSQLPKDRFSAERLKGVDSTLKIQPAKLEDSAVYLCASSSRLAKNIQYFGAGTRLSVL.

This clone has only a few counts. Possible read error: a much larger clone is one base away. The chain carries TRBV5-6 and TRBJ2-7; a possible D gene is TRBD2 (5 bases). CDR1 SGHDT and CDR2 YYEEEE come from the germline V gene. This CDR3 region has 15 residues. The V end was cut by 4 bases, the J end by 3 bases, with 17 bases between. CDR3 region: CASSPESSRYYEQYF. CDR3 DNA sequence: TGTGCCAGCAGCCCGGAGTCTAGCAGATACTACGAGCAGTACTTC.

The rearrangement joins TRBV5-3 to TRBJ2-2; D possibly uses TRBD1 or TRBD2 (5 bases each). TRBV5-3 counts as an open reading frame of uncertain function. The CDR3 spans 15 residues. V lost 9 bases, J lost 5 bases, and 20 bases lay in between. The CDR3 reads CATFSVRAGTGELFF. For the CDR3, the DNA is TGTGCCACCTTTAGCGTTAGGGCAGGGACCGGGGAGCTGTTTTTT.

Ten or more counts support this clone. The chain has TRBV29-1 and TRBJ2-1; 9 positions match TRBD1. CDR3 length: 13 amino acids. The germline V gene encodes CDR1 SQVTM and CDR2 ANQGSEA. The junction had 3 bases not matched to a gene; V was cut back by 3 bases and J by 6 bases. CDR3 amino acids: CSVDGTGSNEQFF. CDR3 DNA sequence: TGCAGCGTTGATGGGACAGGGAGCAATGAGCAGTTCTTC.

The chain has TRBV27 and TRBJ2-7; 7 bases agree with TRBD1. This CDR3 comprises 13 residues. Germline values: CDR1 MNHEY, CDR2 SMNVEV (reference sequence). Trimming cost V 5 bases and J 5 bases; bases outside gene matches: 6. The CDR3 sequence is CASSVTGDHEQYF. In nucleotides, the CDR3 is TGTGCCAGCAGTGTTACAGGGGACCACGAGCAGTACTTC.

This clone was picked up many times. This chain links TRBV28 with TRBJ1-1; 7 bases are shared with TRBD1. Per the germline V gene, CDR1 is MDHEN and CDR2 is SYDVKM. This CDR3 spans 14 amino acids. J lost 3 bases, V lost 6 bases, and 7 bases had no gene match. CDR3 amino acids: CASRRQGGHTEAFF. The CDR3, as DNA: TGTGCCAGCAGAAGACAGGGAGGCCACACTGAAGCTTTCTTT.